A single sample is the source of the 10 T cell receptor beta chains below, sequenced in a study of blood T cell repertoires in COVID-19. Sequencing was performed with immunoSEQ multiplex PCR; in TCRdb, only in-frame clones are kept and a portion is missing. The sample consists of 160,000 or so clones, 75% to 90% of them appearing once. The sequenced sample consisted of PBMCs or T cells enriched from blood (not recorded which). These receptors came from a woman aged 55-69 years who had recovered from COVID-19.

V gene TRBV24-1 combines with J gene TRBJ1-5; 7 bases are shared with TRBD1. Germline values: CDR1 KGHDR, CDR2 SFDVKD. After removal of 9 bases from V and 3 bases from J, the junction contained 7 bases not matched to a gene. The CDR3 runs to 14 residues. The CDR3 nucleotides read TGTGCCACCCAAGGGGGCGCATCCAATCAGCCCCAGCATTTT. This encodes CATQGGASNQPQHF.

The chain couples TRBV30 to TRBJ2-7, with D maybe TRBD1 (6 bases). The CDR3 length is 12 residues. V was shortened by 4 bases and J by 7 bases, with 14 bases between the two germline ends. Germline CDR1 reads GTSNPN; CDR2 reads SVGIG (reference sequence). CDR3 sequence reads: CAWTADSREQYF. DNA for the CDR3: TGTGCCTGGACGGCGGACAGTAGAGAGCAGTACTTC.

V usage is TRBV25-1 and J usage is TRBJ2-7; D possibly corresponds to TRBD2 (6 bases). CDR3 length: 18 amino acids. Trimming pared 5 bases from V and 3 bases from J, leaving 26 bases between. The V gene's germline CDR1 is MGHDK and CDR2 SYGVNS. Here the CDR3 reads CASSSRDSSYPYYYEQYF. CDR3 in DNA: TGTGCCAGCAGTTCAAGGGACTCCTCCTACCCCTACTACTACGAGCAGTACTTC.

The chain combines TRBV7-9 with TRBJ2-2, with D possibly TRBD1 on 6 matching bases. The CDR3 is made up of 16 amino acids. Trimming removed 5 bases from V and 2 bases from J, with 15 bases in between. Germline-derived CDR1 and CDR2 are SEHNR and FQNEAQ (reference sequence). CDR3 residues: CASSNTRDINTGELFF. The CDR3 DNA reads TGTGCCAGCAGCAACACTCGGGACATCAACACCGGGGAGCTGTTTTTT.

The chain has TRBV6-5 and TRBJ1-6, with 10 bases lining up with TRBD1. After removal of 6 bases from V and 8 bases from J, the junction contained 4 bases not matched to a gene. The CDR3 extends over 14 amino acids. Germline V gene lookup returns CDR1 MNHEY and CDR2 SVGAGI. DNA of the CDR3: TGTGCCAGCAGGCTAGGACAGGGGGATTCACCCCTCCACTTT. Amino acid sequence: CASRLGQGDSPLHF.

The rearrangement uses TRBV19 and TRBJ1-4; D not certain. CDR3 length equals 14 residues. Germline CDR1 is LNHDA and CDR2 is SQIVND (reference sequence). Trimming took 7 bases from V and 8 from J, leaving 17 bases between them. CDR3 sequence reads: CASTDLGGPEKLFF. CDR3 nucleotides: TGTGCCAGTACCGACCTAGGCGGGCCCGAAAAACTGTTTTTT. Full variable domain (missing parts from reference TRBV19 and TRBJ1-4): DGGITQSPKYLFRKEGQNVTLSCEQNLNHDAMYWYRQDPGQGLRLIYYSQIVNDFQKGDIAEGYSVSREKKESFPLTVTSAQKNPTAFYLCASTDLGGPEKLFFGSGTQLSVL.

This chain connects TRBV30 to TRBJ1-1, with D unresolved. Per germline, CDR1 GTSNPN and CDR2 SVGIG (reference sequence). Trimming removed 5 bases from V and 1 base from J, with 11 bases in between. The CDR3 is 13 residues long. The chain's CDR3 is CAWGRVGNTEAFF. CDR3 nucleotides: TGTGCCTGGGGGAGGGTAGGGAACACTGAAGCTTTCTTT.

V and J are TRBV6-5 and TRBJ1-2, with 7 bases that match TRBD1. After removal of 6 bases from V and 1 base from J, the junction contained 5 bases not matched to a gene. Germline values: CDR1 MNHEY, CDR2 SVGAGI. The CDR3 runs 14 residues. The CDR3 bases are TGTGCCAGCAGCCTTACAGGGGATAACTATGGCTACACCTTC. This encodes CASSLTGDNYGYTF.

The chain joins TRBV13 to TRBJ1-6; the match to TRBD1 covers 9 bases. The germline V gene encodes CDR1 PRHDT and CDR2 FYEKMQ (reference sequence). The CDR3 runs 14 residues. The V and J ends lost 5 bases and 7 bases, in that order; junction bases with no gene match: 3. This CDR3 reads CASSPGQGNSPLHF. In DNA, the CDR3 is TGTGCCAGCAGCCCGGGACAGGGCAATTCACCCCTCCACTTT.

The chain employs TRBV27 and TRBJ1-6; D remains ambiguous. CDR3 length equals 15 residues. Trimming took 5 bases from V and 2 from J, leaving 10 bases between them. Germline V gene lookup returns CDR1 MNHEY and CDR2 SMNVEV (reference sequence). Here the CDR3 reads CASSAYSPYNSPLHF. The CDR3, as DNA: TGTGCCAGCAGTGCGTACAGTCCCTATAATTCACCCCTCCACTTT.